These T cell receptor beta chains were read from a single sample in a study of T cells in Graves' hyperthyroidism and ophthalmopathy. TCRdb analysed the multiplex PCR reads with MiXCR anew, one entry per CDR3 protein. The sample lists more than 550,000 distinct CDR3 sequences, 45% occurring once. Sequences were obtained from peripheral blood or thyroid tissue (not recorded which). Receptors were obtained from an adult man with Graves' disease, either hyperthyroidism or ophthalmopathy (not recorded which). Both conserved end residues are part of each CDR3. Each record gives: clone size, V gene, D gene, J gene, CDR3 length, CDR3 protein, CDR3 DNA. A D gene is named only where the DNA matches it firmly. Rows may omit the clone size; those that give it use once, few, many or a size class.

abundance: NA; v_gene: TRBV19; d_gene: TRBD2; j_gene: TRBJ2-5; len: 11; CDR3aa: CARTRQETQYF; CDR3nt: TGTGCAAGGACTAGACAAGAGACCCAGTACTTC
abundance: many; v_gene: TRBV12-3/TRBV12-4; d_gene: NA; j_gene: TRBJ1-4; len: 12; CDR3aa: CASSLSNEKLFF; CDR3nt: TGTGCCAGCAGTTTGAGCAATGAAAAACTGTTTTTT
abundance: NA; v_gene: TRBV5-1; d_gene: NA; j_gene: TRBJ1-6; len: 15; CDR3aa: CASSQAYSFNSPLHF; CDR3nt: TGCGCCAGCAGCCAAGCCTACAGTTTTAATTCACCCCTCCACTTT
abundance: many; v_gene: TRBV5-1; d_gene: NA; j_gene: TRBJ2-5; len: 12; CDR3aa: CASSTGLETQYF; CDR3nt: TGTGCCAGCAGTACTGGGTTGGAGACCCAGTACTTC
abundance: many; v_gene: TRBV2; d_gene: TRBD1; j_gene: TRBJ1-1; len: 15; CDR3aa: CASSGQGGMNTEAFF; CDR3nt: TGTGCCAGCAGCGGACAGGGCGGCATGAACACTGAAGCTTTCTTT
abundance: NA; v_gene: TRBV6-1; d_gene: NA; j_gene: TRBJ1-1; len: 10; CDR3aa: CASSQGRAFF; CDR3nt: TGTGCCAGCAGCCAGGGGCGGGCTTTCTTT
abundance: NA; v_gene: TRBV6-1; d_gene: NA; j_gene: TRBJ1-4; len: 16; CDR3aa: CASSDVLGLMREKLFF; CDR3nt: TGTGCCAGCAGTGACGTCTTAGGTTTAATGAGAGAAAAACTGTTTTTT
abundance: NA; v_gene: TRBV11-2; d_gene: NA; j_gene: TRBJ1-1; len: 18; CDR3aa: CASSFSFDSHPLDTEAFF; CDR3nt: TGTGCCAGCAGCTTTTCTTTCGACAGTCACCCACTGGACACTGAAGCTTTCTTT
abundance: NA; v_gene: TRBV7-9; d_gene: TRBD2; j_gene: TRBJ2-7; len: 17; CDR3aa: CASSRGTSGQGPYEQYF; CDR3nt: TGTGCCAGCAGCCGAGGGACTAGCGGCCAGGGACCCTACGAGCAGTACTTC
abundance: few; v_gene: TRBV7-2; d_gene: TRBD2; j_gene: TRBJ2-5; len: 16; CDR3aa: CASSISGTSGIETQYF; CDR3nt: TGTGCCAGCAGCATTTCCGGGACTAGCGGGATTGAGACCCAGTACTTC
abundance: NA; v_gene: TRBV2; d_gene: TRBD1; j_gene: TRBJ1-4; len: 15; CDR3aa: CASSSRDRTNEKLFF; CDR3nt: TGTGCCAGCTCATCCCGGGACAGGACTAATGAAAAACTGTTTTTT
abundance: few; v_gene: TRBV7-9; d_gene: NA; j_gene: TRBJ2-7; len: 14; CDR3aa: CASSQDRGQYEQYF; CDR3nt: TGCGCCAGCAGCCAAGATCGGGGGCAGTACGAGCAGTACTTC
abundance: NA; v_gene: TRBV6-1; d_gene: NA; j_gene: TRBJ2-7; len: 13; CDR3aa: CASRPGGTGEQYF; CDR3nt: TGTGCCAGCAGGCCCGGAGGGACCGGGGAGCAGTACTTC
abundance: NA; v_gene: TRBV29-1; d_gene: TRBD2; j_gene: TRBJ2-5; len: 14; CDR3aa: CSVDYRGRQETQYF; CDR3nt: TGCAGCGTTGATTACCGCGGGAGACAAGAGACCCAGTACTTC
abundance: few; v_gene: TRBV7-8; d_gene: NA; j_gene: TRBJ1-1; len: 13; CDR3aa: CASSLYLQLGAFF; CDR3nt: TGTGCCAGCAGCTTATATTTGCAATTGGGTGCTTTCTTT